The entry below describes one T cell receptor beta chain. The method was immunoSEQ multiplex PCR; TCRdb's version includes in-frame clones alone and lacks a portion of them. The sample consists of fewer than 20,000 clones, 60% to 85% of them appearing once. This specimen comes from a study of PD-1 blockade in classical Hodgkin lymphoma. Time point in this sample: cycle 4 day 1 (C4D1), after 6 weeks of nivolumab. Every patient relapsed after autologous stem cell transplantation, and brentuximab vedotin exposure varied. By magnetic negative selection, CD4+ T cells were purified from thawed PBMCs. Best response was recorded as complete response, partial response or progressive disease. With 6 bases removed from V and 1 base from J, the gap between germline ends came to 14 bases. This CDR3 has 14 residues. CDR1 is SGHRS and CDR2 is YFSETQ in the germline V gene.

This rearrangement joins TRBV5-1 to TRBJ2-7; tentatively, D is TRBD1 (6 bases). The sample here was CD4+ T cells from blood, taken before the fourth cycle of nivolumab. This clonotype was obtained from a human donor with classical Hodgkin lymphoma. Here the CDR3 DNA reads TGCGCCAGCAAAAACGACGGACAGTCCTACGAGCAGTACTTC. This sequence encodes CASKNDGQSYEQYF. The full variable domain, in which reference TRBV5-1 and TRBJ2-7 provide the parts outside the CDR3, is KAGVTQTPRYLIKTRGQQVTLSCSPISGHRSVSWYQQTPGQGLQFLFEYFSETQRNKGNFPGRFSGRQFSNSRSEMNVSTLELGDSALYLCASKNDGQSYEQYFGPGTRLTVT.